The rows below give T cell receptor beta chains drawn from one sample of a study of T cells in Graves' hyperthyroidism and ophthalmopathy. Each CDR3 protein gets one entry after TCRdb re-called the multiplex PCR reads with MiXCR. The repertoire holds about 400,000 distinct CDR3 sequences, with around 14% as singletons. The specimen sequenced was blood. Every receptor here comes from a woman between 18 and 29 years old with Graves' hyperthyroidism. Both conserved end residues are part of each CDR3. Each record gives: clone size, J gene, D gene, V gene, CDR3 length, CDR3 protein, CDR3 DNA. D genes are given only for firm matches. Size values are once, few and many counts, or a class for expanded clones, and some rows have none.

abundance: few
j_gene: TRBJ2-7
d_gene: NA
v_gene: TRBV15
len: 18
CDR3aa: CATSRLGQRGVVSYEQYF
CDR3nt: TGTGCCACCAGCAGACTAGGACAGAGGGGTGTAGTATCCTACGAGCAGTACTTC

abundance: NA
j_gene: TRBJ2-6
d_gene: NA
v_gene: TRBV6-1
len: 15
CDR3aa: CASTTGASGADVLTF
CDR3nt: TGTGCCAGCACAACAGGAGCTTCTGGGGCCGACGTCCTGACTTTC

abundance: many
j_gene: TRBJ1-2
d_gene: TRBD1
v_gene: TRBV20-1
len: 15
CDR3aa: CSANTGAGTAYGYTF
CDR3nt: TGCAGTGCAAACACTGGTGCCGGGACAGCCTATGGCTACACCTTC

abundance: few
j_gene: TRBJ2-5
d_gene: TRBD2
v_gene: TRBV7-9
len: 13
CDR3aa: CASSIAGQETQYF
CDR3nt: TGTGCCAGCAGTATAGCGGGCCAAGAGACCCAGTACTTC

abundance: NA
j_gene: TRBJ2-7
d_gene: NA
v_gene: TRBV5-6
len: 14
CDR3aa: CASSFRGFVYEQYF
CDR3nt: TGTGCCAGCAGCTTCAGGGGTTTCGTCTACGAGCAGTACTTC

abundance: many
j_gene: TRBJ2-7
d_gene: NA
v_gene: TRBV10-3
len: 14
CDR3aa: CAISETGRWDEQYF
CDR3nt: TGTGCCATCAGTGAGACGGGGCGTTGGGACGAGCAGTACTTC

abundance: many
j_gene: TRBJ1-2
d_gene: TRBD1
v_gene: TRBV12-3/TRBV12-4
len: 15
CDR3aa: CASSFSGTVTYGYTF
CDR3nt: TGTGCCAGCAGTTTTTCCGGGACAGTGACCTATGGCTACACCTTC

abundance: many
j_gene: TRBJ2-7
d_gene: NA
v_gene: TRBV2
len: 11
CDR3aa: CASGRGYEQYF
CDR3nt: TGTGCCAGCGGTCGGGGCTACGAGCAGTACTTC

abundance: many
j_gene: TRBJ2-2
d_gene: NA
v_gene: TRBV3-1
len: 16
CDR3aa: CASSRLGLGTSGELFF
CDR3nt: TGTGCCAGCAGCCGCCTTGGGTTGGGGACATCCGGGGAGCTGTTTTTT

abundance: many
j_gene: TRBJ1-1
d_gene: NA
v_gene: TRBV28
len: 14
CDR3aa: CASSSGGADTEAFF
CDR3nt: TGTGCCAGCAGTTCCGGGGGCGCGGACACTGAAGCTTTCTTT

abundance: NA
j_gene: TRBJ2-7
d_gene: TRBD2
v_gene: TRBV20-1
len: 16
CDR3aa: CSASAAWGGSASEQYF
CDR3nt: TGCAGTGCTAGCGCCGCTTGGGGGGGTTCCGCGTCTGAGCAGTACTTC

abundance: many
j_gene: TRBJ1-4
d_gene: NA
v_gene: TRBV12-3/TRBV12-4
len: 15
CDR3aa: CASSTLGTVYEKLFF
CDR3nt: TGTGCCAGCAGCACATTGGGTACCGTGTATGAAAAACTGTTTTTT

abundance: many
j_gene: TRBJ2-2
d_gene: NA
v_gene: TRBV28
len: 17
CDR3aa: CASSSHSSKGHTGELFF
CDR3nt: TGTGCCAGCAGTTCCCACTCCTCCAAGGGACACACCGGGGAGCTGTTTTTT

abundance: few
j_gene: TRBJ2-7
d_gene: NA
v_gene: TRBV12-3/TRBV12-4
len: 18
CDR3aa: CASSRLLSQGGESYEQYF
CDR3nt: TGTGCCAGCAGCCGCCTCTTGTCACAGGGTGGAGAGTCCTACGAGCAGTACTTC

abundance: few
j_gene: TRBJ1-6
d_gene: TRBD1
v_gene: TRBV20-1
len: 16
CDR3aa: CSARDLRQGSNSPLHF
CDR3nt: TGCAGTGCTAGAGATCTTCGACAGGGATCAAATTCACCCCTCCACTTT

abundance: NA
j_gene: TRBJ2-3
d_gene: NA
v_gene: TRBV7-9
len: 15
CDR3aa: CASRGRGRSTDTQYF
CDR3nt: TGTGCCAGCAGGGGGAGAGGGCGTAGTACAGATACGCAGTATTTT

abundance: many
j_gene: TRBJ2-1
d_gene: TRBD2
v_gene: TRBV3-1
len: 14
CDR3aa: CASSQWTSTNEQFF
CDR3nt: TGTGCCAGCAGCCAGTGGACTAGCACCAATGAGCAGTTCTTC

abundance: NA
j_gene: TRBJ1-2
d_gene: TRBD1
v_gene: TRBV15
len: 13
CDR3aa: CATSRTGGYGYTF
CDR3nt: TGTGCCACCAGTAGGACAGGGGGCTATGGCTACACCTTC

abundance: many
j_gene: TRBJ2-1
d_gene: NA
v_gene: TRBV5-4
len: 13
CDR3aa: CASSLTGFNEQFF
CDR3nt: TGTGCCAGCAGCCTTACGGGATTTAATGAGCAGTTCTTC

abundance: NA
j_gene: TRBJ1-1
d_gene: NA
v_gene: TRBV28
len: 14
CDR3aa: CASRQTGMNTEAFF
CDR3nt: TGTGCCAGCAGACAGACAGGAATGAACACTGAAGCTTTCTTT

abundance: many
j_gene: TRBJ2-5
d_gene: NA
v_gene: TRBV2
len: 15
CDR3aa: CASSEFSDYKETQYF
CDR3nt: TGTGCCAGCAGTGAGTTTTCGGACTATAAAGAGACCCAGTACTTC

abundance: few
j_gene: TRBJ1-6
d_gene: TRBD1
v_gene: TRBV4-3
len: 16
CDR3aa: CASSHNTGTGASPLHF
CDR3nt: TGCGCCAGCAGCCATAACACCGGGACAGGGGCCTCACCCCTCCACTTT

abundance: many
j_gene: TRBJ1-5
d_gene: NA
v_gene: TRBV3-1
len: 12
CDR3aa: CASSRGDQPQHF
CDR3nt: TGTGCCAGCAGCAGGGGGGATCAGCCCCAGCATTTT

abundance: many
j_gene: TRBJ2-1
d_gene: TRBD2
v_gene: TRBV20-1
len: 15
CDR3aa: CSANEEAGARNEQFF
CDR3nt: TGCAGTGCTAACGAAGAAGCGGGAGCTAGGAATGAGCAGTTCTTC

abundance: many
j_gene: TRBJ1-5
d_gene: TRBD1
v_gene: TRBV28
len: 15
CDR3aa: CASSFLGTGGQPQHF
CDR3nt: TGTGCCAGCAGTTTTTTGGGGACAGGGGGACAGCCCCAGCATTTT

abundance: NA
j_gene: TRBJ2-5
d_gene: TRBD2
v_gene: TRBV12-3/TRBV12-4
len: 13
CDR3aa: CASGSGGPETQYF
CDR3nt: TGTGCCAGCGGTTCGGGAGGGCCGGAGACCCAGTACTTC

abundance: many
j_gene: TRBJ2-5
d_gene: NA
v_gene: TRBV2
len: 15
CDR3aa: CASSALGTVQETQYF
CDR3nt: TGTGCCAGCAGTGCCCTTGGGACTGTACAAGAGACCCAGTACTTC

abundance: many
j_gene: TRBJ2-7
d_gene: NA
v_gene: TRBV28
len: 12
CDR3aa: CASSLRGVEQYF
CDR3nt: TGTGCCAGCAGTTTAAGGGGGGTCGAGCAGTACTTC

abundance: many
j_gene: TRBJ2-6
d_gene: TRBD1
v_gene: TRBV7-2
len: 15
CDR3aa: CASSPTGAGANVLTF
CDR3nt: TGTGCCAGCAGCCCGACAGGGGCTGGGGCCAACGTCCTGACTTTC

abundance: few
j_gene: TRBJ2-7
d_gene: TRBD2
v_gene: TRBV20-1
len: 16
CDR3aa: CSARDLRGTSPYEQYF
CDR3nt: TGCAGTGCTAGAGATCTTAGGGGGACTAGCCCCTACGAGCAGTACTTC

abundance: few
j_gene: TRBJ2-3
d_gene: TRBD2
v_gene: TRBV9
len: 17
CDR3aa: CASSVGAGGAGLDTQYF
CDR3nt: TGTGCCAGCAGCGTAGGAGCGGGGGGCGCCGGTCTAGATACGCAGTATTTT

abundance: many
j_gene: TRBJ2-5
d_gene: NA
v_gene: TRBV6-2/TRBV6-3
len: 13
CDR3aa: CASSSGERETQYF
CDR3nt: TGTGCCAGCAGTTCAGGGGAAAGAGAGACCCAGTACTTC

abundance: many
j_gene: TRBJ2-1
d_gene: NA
v_gene: TRBV5-5
len: 17
CDR3aa: CASTKNTGDSSYNEQFF
CDR3nt: TGTGCCAGCACCAAAAATACAGGGGACTCATCCTACAATGAGCAGTTCTTC

abundance: many
j_gene: TRBJ2-4
d_gene: NA
v_gene: TRBV28
len: 13
CDR3aa: CATGPNAPNIQYF
CDR3nt: TGTGCCACCGGACCGAATGCGCCAAACATTCAGTACTTC

abundance: few
j_gene: TRBJ1-5
d_gene: TRBD1
v_gene: TRBV7-9
len: 17
CDR3aa: CASSLEAGGDSNQPQHF
CDR3nt: TGTGCCAGCAGCTTAGAAGCAGGGGGGGATAGCAATCAGCCCCAGCATTTT

abundance: NA
j_gene: TRBJ2-3
d_gene: TRBD2
v_gene: TRBV20-1
len: 17
CDR3aa: CSALSRWAGGPSDTQYF
CDR3nt: TGCAGTGCTTTGTCCCGCTGGGCGGGGGGGCCTTCAGATACGCAGTATTTT

abundance: NA
j_gene: TRBJ1-6
d_gene: NA
v_gene: TRBV6-1
len: 12
CDR3aa: CASTLGNSPLHF
CDR3nt: TGTGCCAGCACCTTGGGTAATTCACCCCTCCACTTT

abundance: NA
j_gene: TRBJ2-6
d_gene: NA
v_gene: TRBV20-1
len: 19
CDR3aa: CSARDFLRASDAGANVLTF
CDR3nt: TGCAGTGCTAGAGACTTCCTGCGGGCTAGCGACGCTGGGGCCAACGTCCTGACTTTC

abundance: NA
j_gene: TRBJ2-3
d_gene: NA
v_gene: TRBV5-1
len: 14
CDR3aa: CASSLALITDTQYF
CDR3nt: TGCGCCAGCAGCTTGGCCCTGATCACAGATACGCAGTATTTT

abundance: many
j_gene: TRBJ1-2
d_gene: NA
v_gene: TRBV12-3/TRBV12-4
len: 14
CDR3aa: CASSLDARNYGYTF
CDR3nt: TGTGCCAGCAGTTTAGACGCCAGGAACTATGGCTACACCTTC

abundance: many
j_gene: TRBJ1-1
d_gene: NA
v_gene: TRBV28
len: 14
CDR3aa: CASSLDPGRPEAFF
CDR3nt: TGTGCCAGCAGTTTAGACCCGGGACGCCCTGAAGCTTTCTTT